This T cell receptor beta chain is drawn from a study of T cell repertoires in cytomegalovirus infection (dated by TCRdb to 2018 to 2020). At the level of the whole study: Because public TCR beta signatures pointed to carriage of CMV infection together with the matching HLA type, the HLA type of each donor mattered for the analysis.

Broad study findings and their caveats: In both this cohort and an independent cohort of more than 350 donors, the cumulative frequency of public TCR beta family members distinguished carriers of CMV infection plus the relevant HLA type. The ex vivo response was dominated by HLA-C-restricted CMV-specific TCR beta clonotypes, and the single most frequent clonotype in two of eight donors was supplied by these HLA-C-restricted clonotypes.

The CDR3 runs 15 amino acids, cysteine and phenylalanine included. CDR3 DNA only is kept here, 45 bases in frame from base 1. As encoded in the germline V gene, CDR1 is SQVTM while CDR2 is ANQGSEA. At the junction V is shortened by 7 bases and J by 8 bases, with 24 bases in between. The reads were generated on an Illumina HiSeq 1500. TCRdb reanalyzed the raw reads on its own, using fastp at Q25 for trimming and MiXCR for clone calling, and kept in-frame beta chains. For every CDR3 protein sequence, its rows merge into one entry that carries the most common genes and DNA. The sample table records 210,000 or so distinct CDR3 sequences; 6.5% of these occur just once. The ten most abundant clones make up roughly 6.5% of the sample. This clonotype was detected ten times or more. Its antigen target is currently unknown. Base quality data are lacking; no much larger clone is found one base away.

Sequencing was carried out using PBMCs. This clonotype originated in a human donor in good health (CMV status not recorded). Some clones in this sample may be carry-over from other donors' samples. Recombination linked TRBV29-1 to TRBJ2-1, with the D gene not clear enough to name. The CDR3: CSAGRPGLGMDEQFF. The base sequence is TGCAGCGCCGGGCGACCGGGTTTAGGAATGGATGAGCAGTTCTTC.